The rows below give T cell receptor beta chains drawn from one sample of a study of T cell changes during pregnancy in multiple sclerosis. The assay was immunoSEQ multiplex PCR, and TCRdb's table has in-frame clones only and misses some. The sample lists roughly 70,000 clones; over 80% were seen once. The source was peripheral blood, collected in the third trimester of pregnancy. The receptors were sampled from a female donor in good health, enrolled as a control in a pregnancy study. Each CDR3 is given with its conserved first and last residue. A D gene is named only where the DNA matches it firmly. Only some rows state a clone size, as once, few, many or a class for expanded clones.

V gene	D gene	J gene	clone size	CDR3 protein	CDR3 DNA
TRBV28	.	TRBJ2-5	.	CASRPLGGHETQYF	TGTGCCAGCAGGCCCCTTGGCGGGCACGAGACCCAGTACTTC
TRBV6-1	TRBD1	TRBJ2-1	.	CASIAATGGNGEQFF	TGTGCCAGCATTGCAGCGACAGGGGGGAATGGTGAGCAGTTCTTC
TRBV5-1	TRBD2	TRBJ2-1	.	CASSLRLAGGEEQFF	TGCGCCAGCAGCTTACGCCTAGCGGGGGGTGAAGAGCAGTTCTTC
TRBV19	.	TRBJ1-5	.	CASSPYNQPQHF	TGTGCCAGTAGCCCCTACAATCAGCCCCAGCATTTT
TRBV4-3	TRBD1	TRBJ1-1	.	CASSQDRRTGEAFF	TGCGCCAGCAGCCAAGATCGTCGGACAGGGGAAGCTTTCTTT
TRBV7-2	.	TRBJ1-3	.	CASSWGVGNTIYF	TGTGCCAGCAGCTGGGGGGTGGGGAACACCATATATTTT
TRBV7-2	TRBD2	TRBJ2-1	.	CASSFGGGSYNEQFF	TGTGCCAGCAGCTTTGGCGGGGGTTCTTACAATGAGCAGTTCTTC
TRBV30	TRBD1	TRBJ1-2	.	CAWNLRGHNGYTF	TGTGCCTGGAATCTCAGGGGGCATAATGGCTACACCTTC
TRBV28	.	TRBJ2-1	.	CASSSDIYNEQFF	TGTGCCAGCAGCTCAGACATCTACAATGAGCAGTTCTTC
TRBV28	.	TRBJ2-1	.	CASSLGLLRATDEQFF	TGTGCCAGCAGTTTGGGGCTTCTTCGCGCGACGGATGAGCAGTTCTTC
TRBV27	.	TRBJ2-7	.	CASSPRREIGGEQYF	TGTGCCAGCAGTCCGCGAAGGGAGATCGGTGGTGAGCAGTACTTC
TRBV18	TRBD1	TRBJ1-2	.	CASSPPYDRVDGYTF	TGTGCCAGCTCACCACCGTACGACAGGGTGGATGGCTACACCTTC
TRBV7-9	.	TRBJ1-2	.	CASNIYRDQANYGYTF	TGTGCCAGCAACATATATCGCGATCAGGCTAACTATGGCTACACCTTC
TRBV7-8	TRBD1	TRBJ2-5	.	CASSLGQGVGETQYF	TGTGCCAGCAGCTTAGGGCAGGGGGTCGGAGAGACCCAGTACTTC
TRBV2	.	TRBJ2-7	.	CASSVTGTSYEQYF	TGTGCCAGCAGTGTTACCGGGACATCCTACGAGCAGTACTTC
TRBV2	TRBD1	TRBJ1-2	.	CASSDRTGDYGYTF	TGTGCCAGCAGTGATAGGACAGGGGATTATGGCTACACCTTC
TRBV2	.	TRBJ2-3	.	CASQTSFSTDTQYF	TGTGCCAGTCAGACTAGTTTTTCCACAGATACGCAGTATTTT
TRBV5-1	TRBD2	TRBJ2-3	.	CASSREDLQDTQYF	TGCGCCAGCAGCCGGGAGGATCTCCAAGATACGCAGTATTTT
TRBV4-1	TRBD1	TRBJ1-4	.	CASSSGGTNEKLFF	TGCGCCAGCAGCTCAGGGGGGACTAATGAAAAACTGTTTTTT
TRBV28	.	TRBJ1-4	once	CASSLHDNGATNEKLFF	TGTGCCAGCAGTCTCCACGATAACGGAGCAACTAATGAAAAACTGTTTTTT
TRBV7-9	.	TRBJ1-1	once	CASSIIDRLNTEAFF	TGTGCCAGCAGCATTATAGACAGGCTGAACACTGAAGCTTTCTTT
TRBV5-1	.	TRBJ1-3	.	CASSPDSGNTIYF	TGCGCCAGCAGCCCGGACAGTGGAAACACCATATATTTT
TRBV11-3	TRBD2	TRBJ2-1	.	CASSFGGGSYNEQFF	TGTGCCAGCAGCTTCGGCGGGGGCTCCTACAATGAGCAGTTCTTC
TRBV21-1	.	TRBJ1-4	few	CASRTGGNEKLFF	TGTGCCAGCAGGACAGGGGGGAATGAAAAACTGTTTTTT
TRBV5-1	.	TRBJ2-3	.	CASSSRQDRTDTQYF	TGCGCCAGCAGCTCAAGACAGGACCGGACAGATACGCAGTATTTT
TRBV5-1	.	TRBJ2-6	once	CASSSRGSGANVLTF	TGCGCCAGCAGCAGCCGGGGTTCTGGGGCCAACGTCCTGACTTTC
TRBV28	TRBD1	TRBJ2-7	.	CASSFTGDEQYF	TGTGCCAGCAGTTTCACAGGGGACGAGCAGTACTTC
TRBV15	TRBD2	TRBJ2-5	once	CATSRDLGLGNQETQYF	TGTGCCACCAGCAGAGATTTGGGACTAGGGAACCAAGAGACCCAGTACTTC
TRBV21-1	.	TRBJ2-2	.	CASSKPTPGLNTGELFF	TGTGCCAGCAGCAAACCCACGCCGGGACTTAACACCGGGGAGCTGTTTTTT
TRBV7-2	.	TRBJ2-7	.	CASSLEFWGPIGGTGEQYF	TGTGCCAGCAGCTTAGAATTTTGGGGCCCTATTGGCGGGACTGGCGAGCAGTACTTC
TRBV6-1	.	TRBJ1-1	.	CASSERQGLNTEAFF	TGTGCCAGCAGTGAACGTCAGGGCCTGAACACTGAAGCTTTCTTT
TRBV28	.	TRBJ2-7	.	CASRGRKGAYEQYF	TGTGCCAGCAGGGGGAGGAAGGGAGCCTACGAGCAGTACTTC
TRBV28	.	TRBJ1-1	once	CASSPRGLPMNTEAFF	TGTGCCAGCAGTCCCCGGGGACTGCCGATGAACACTGAAGCTTTCTTT
TRBV10-1	TRBD2	TRBJ2-7	.	CATSRTSGILSYEQYF	TGCGCCACCTCCCGGACTAGCGGGATCCTTTCCTACGAGCAGTACTTC
TRBV28	.	TRBJ2-1	once	CASPRDARHNEQFF	TGTGCCAGCCCGCGGGACGCACGGCACAATGAGCAGTTCTTC
TRBV6-6	TRBD1	TRBJ2-5	.	CASSRDRGGLGETQYF	TGTGCCAGCAGTCGGGACAGGGGTGGGTTGGGGGAGACCCAGTACTTC
TRBV7-9	TRBD2	TRBJ2-3	.	CATDSGRAWDTQYF	TGTGCCACCGATAGCGGGAGGGCCTGGGATACGCAGTATTTT
TRBV28	.	TRBJ1-3	.	CASSLWGLSSGNTIYF	TGTGCCAGCAGTTTATGGGGACTCAGCTCTGGAAACACCATATATTTT
TRBV28	.	TRBJ2-5	.	CASSFSETQYF	TGTGCCAGCAGTTTCTCCGAGACCCAGTACTTC
TRBV5-4	TRBD2	TRBJ2-5	.	CASSSGLVQETQYF	TGTGCCAGCAGCTCCGGACTAGTTCAAGAGACCCAGTACTTC
TRBV7-2	.	TRBJ2-7	.	CASSLIGVAYEQYF	TGTGCCAGCAGCTTAATCGGGGTGGCCTACGAGCAGTACTTC
TRBV7-2	.	TRBJ1-2	once	CASSYRTDYNYGYTF	TGTGCCAGCAGCTACCGGACAGACTATAACTATGGCTACACCTTC
TRBV30	.	TRBJ2-7	.	CAWRRQAFSFVPYEQYF	TGTGCCTGGAGGCGTCAGGCCTTTTCTTTTGTCCCCTACGAGCAGTACTTC
TRBV9	TRBD2	TRBJ2-1	once	CASSQAGLAGGFEQFF	TGTGCCAGCAGCCAAGCGGGACTAGCGGGAGGCTTTGAGCAGTTCTTC
TRBV28	TRBD2	TRBJ2-2	.	CASRWTSGSPSGELFF	TGTGCCAGCCGGTGGACTAGCGGGAGCCCCTCCGGGGAGCTGTTTTTT
TRBV5-1	.	TRBJ2-1	.	CASSLAQNNEQFF	TGCGCCAGCAGCTTGGCGCAGAACAATGAGCAGTTCTTC